The 7 T cell receptor beta chains reported below all come from one sample, sequenced in a study of T cell responses to AZD1222 COVID-19 vaccine. The table came from immunoSEQ multiplex PCR; TCRdb's copy has only in-frame clones and leaves some out. Of 85,000 to 130,000 clones detected, 85% to 90% appear once; the ten largest clones hold over 15%. This sample comprised peripheral blood, obtained on day 0 of AZD1222 vaccination. The receptors shown here come from an adult in good health.

This sequence joins TRBV27 and TRBJ2-3, with D possibly matching TRBD2 (5 bases). Germline V CDR1 and CDR2: MNHEY, SMNVEV (reference sequence). The CDR3 is made up of 13 amino acids. Trimming removed 7 bases at V and 1 base at J, with 9 bases between. The CDR3 sequence is CASKTTGTDTQYF. In nucleotides, the CDR3 is TGTGCCAGCAAGACTACGGGCACAGATACGCAGTATTTT.

The rearrangement uses TRBV29-1 and TRBJ1-1, with a weak D call TRBD1 (5 bases). CDR1 and CDR2 (germline): SQVTM, ANQGSEA. Trimming pared 5 bases from V and 0 bases from J, leaving 13 bases between. The CDR3 extends over 14 amino acids. The CDR3 bases are TGCAGCGTTAGCTTAGGGACGGTGAACACTGAAGCTTTCTTT. Translating gives CSVSLGTVNTEAFF.

The chain employs TRBV10-3 and TRBJ2-7; D remains unclear. CDR3 size: 14 residues. V was cut by 0 bases and J by 2 bases, with 8 bases left in between. The germline V gene has CDR1 ENHRY and CDR2 SYGVKD. CDR3 region: CAISESQATYEQYF. CDR3 DNA sequence: TGTGCCATCAGTGAGTCTCAGGCCACCTACGAGCAGTACTTC.

This clone was recorded once. The genes are TRBV28 and TRBJ1-5, with TRBD1 identical over 7 bases. CDR1 is MDHEN, CDR2 SYDVKM, per germline. CDR3 size: 15 residues. Germline trimming cut 6 bases from V and 7 bases from J; bases unmatched to any gene: 12. The CDR3 loop reads CASSLQGTRGQPQHF. DNA for the CDR3: TGTGCCAGCAGCCTACAGGGGACACGGGGGCAGCCCCAGCATTTT.

Only one count was recorded for this clone. The rearrangement uses TRBV6-5 and TRBJ2-1; D gene unclear. The V end lost 7 bases, the J end lost 0 bases, and 10 bases lay between the germline ends. CDR1 and CDR2 (germline): MNHEY, SVGAGI. The CDR3 spans 14 residues. CDR3 loop: CASTGTNSYNEQFF. The DNA for the CDR3 is TGTGCCAGCACCGGAACTAACTCCTACAATGAGCAGTTCTTC.

J is TRBJ2-1 and V is TRBV19; possibly TRBD1 or TRBD2 for D (5 bases each). The CDR3 length is 13 residues. CDR1 and CDR2 from the germline V gene are LNHDA and SQIVND (reference sequence). V lost 6 bases, J lost 5 bases, and 11 bases lay in between. The CDR3 DNA sequence: TGTGCCAGTAGATTCCGAGGGGACAATGAGCAGTTCTTC. Protein product: CASRFRGDNEQFF. Supplemented by reference TRBV19 and TRBJ2-1, the full variable domain reads DGGITQSPKYLFRKEGQNVTLSCEQNLNHDAMYWYRQDPGQGLRLIYYSQIVNDFQKGDIAEGYSVSREKKESFPLTVTSAQKNPTAFYLCASRFRGDNEQFFGPGTRLTVL.

This sequence joins TRBV7-9 and TRBJ1-2; 8 bases fit TRBD1. From germline, CDR1 is SEHNR and CDR2 FQNEAQ (reference sequence). V dropped 0 bases and J dropped 6; count of bases not matched to a gene: 6. The CDR3 has 15 residues. CDR3 bases: TGTGCCAGCAGCTTAGCGACGACAGGGGATCATGGCTACACCTTC. Amino acid sequence: CASSLATTGDHGYTF. Combining the CDR3 with reference TRBV7-9 and TRBJ1-2 gives the whole variable domain DTGVSQNPRHKITKRGQNVTFRCDPISEHNRLYWYRQTLGQGPEFLTYFQNEAQLEKSRLLSDRFSAERPKGSFSTLEIQRTEQGDSAMYLCASSLATTGDHGYTFGSGTRLTVV.